This T cell receptor beta chain was captured in a study of OX40 agonist ivuxolimab in advanced cancers. Across the whole study: Allowance was made for prior anti-PD-1, anti-PD-L1 or anti-CTLA-4 therapy, and about 40% had some.

The study's findings and limits: There were, on average, more expanded clones in CD8+ T cells than in CD4+. No determination was made of the antigen specificity of the expanded peripheral T cells.

A remark on this clone: Its cognate antigen is unknown.

CDR3 length: 12 amino acids. Germline CDR1 is MNHEY and CDR2 is SVGAGI. Trimming removed 6 bases from V and 6 bases from J, with 8 bases in between. TCRdb's copy holds only in-frame clones and misses some; the assay was immunoSEQ multiplex PCR. Of 75,000 to 95,000 clones detected, approximately 85% appear once; the ten largest clones hold 0.22%. The TCR was taken from an adult with an advanced solid tumor such as melanoma, head and neck, liver or kidney cancer. Specimen: CD4+ or CD8+ T cells sorted from blood, collected in a trial of the OX40 agonist ivuxolimab. The rearrangement links TRBV6-5 to TRBJ2-2, with no clear D. This chain's CDR3 is CASRTGPGELFF. CDR3 nucleotides: TGTGCCAGCAGGACTGGACCCGGGGAGCTGTTTTTT.